This T cell receptor beta chain comes out of a study of blood T cell repertoires in COVID-19. Study-level background: Acute and convalescent COVID-19 samples came from the United States, Italy and Spain. T cells, B-cell-depleted T cells, or PBMCs provided the cDNA or gDNA that served as material.

In the source study's methods: The assay estimated nucleated cells by amplifying reference gene primers. Assay: immunoSEQ multiplex PCR; the TCRdb copy retains only in-frame clones and omits some. Clone size and V and J calls were adopted from that table, with D and trimming inferred from the DNA. The sample yields around 87,000 clones, approximately 77% seen once. There are 13 residues in the CDR3. The germline gives CDR1 MNHEY, CDR2 SVGEGT. V lost 5 bases and J 1 base, leaving 6 bases between the germline ends. This TCR was sampled from a woman of 80 years or more with acute or convalescent COVID-19. The rearrangement uses TRBV6-2 or TRBV6-3 and TRBJ1-5, with D possibly TRBD1 on 6 matching bases. The sequenced sample consisted of peripheral blood. The DNA for the CDR3 is TGTGCCAGCAGTCAGGGGAGCAATCAGCCCCAGCATTTT. This gives the protein CASSQGSNQPQHF.